The 15 T cell receptor beta chains given below trace back to one sample, sequenced in a study of OX40 agonist ivuxolimab in advanced cancers. Generated by immunoSEQ multiplex PCR, the TCRdb table keeps only in-frame clones and is missing some. Of tens of thousands of clones in the sample, about 80% were seen once. The specimen was CD4+ or CD8+ T cells sorted from blood, collected in a trial of the OX40 agonist ivuxolimab. All receptors come from an adult with an advanced solid tumor such as melanoma, head and neck, liver or kidney cancer.

J is TRBJ2-7 and V is TRBV5-1; D uncertain. V gave up 0 bases and J gave up 4 bases, with 8 bases separating them. CDR3 length: 13 amino acids. Looked up from germline, CDR1 is SGHRS and CDR2 is YFSETQ. CDR3 coding DNA: TGCGCCAGCAGCTTGGGGACGCCTTACGAGCAGTACTTC. Translating gives CASSLGTPYEQYF.

J is TRBJ2-3 and V is TRBV10-3; TRBD1 matches 8 bases. The J segment lost 2 bases and the V segment lost 6 bases, leaving 1 base of the junction unmatched. The CDR3 has 13 residues. Germline lookup yields CDR1 ENHRY and CDR2 SYGVKD. The CDR3 DNA is TGTGCCATCAGGGACAGGGACACAGATACGCAGTATTTT. Encoded protein: CAIRDRDTDTQYF.

The count of this clone is one. This sequence joins TRBV30 and TRBJ2-7; D might be TRBD1 (6 bases). The CDR3 has 13 residues. V gave up 4 bases and J gave up 0 bases, with 10 bases separating them. Germline V gene data show CDR1 as GTSNPN and CDR2 as SVGIG (reference sequence). The CDR3: CAWKQGGSYEQYF. The DNA of the CDR3 is TGTGCCTGGAAACAGGGTGGCTCCTACGAGCAGTACTTC.

This chain connects TRBV28 to TRBJ2-3; D may match TRBD1 or TRBD2 (7 bases each). CDR3 length: 16 residues. CDR1 is MDHEN, CDR2 SYDVKM, per germline. With 3 bases removed from V and 2 bases from J, the gap between germline ends came to 15 bases. The CDR3 DNA follows: TGTGCCAGCAGTTTCCCAGGGAGGGGGCCCACAGATACGCAGTATTTT. It is translated as CASSFPGRGPTDTQYF.

The chain has TRBV19 and TRBJ2-2; D unclear. The V end was cut by 11 bases, the J end by 2 bases, with 6 bases between. The CDR3 sequence is 11 residues long. Germline lookup yields CDR1 LNHDA and CDR2 SQIVND (reference sequence). The CDR3 DNA is TGTGCCGGGCAAAACACCGGGGAGCTGTTTTTT. Its translation is CAGQNTGELFF.

This clone was seen a handful of times. The CDR3 region is CASSGDLAGYNEQFF. For the CDR3, the DNA is TGTGCCAGCAGCGGGGACTTAGCGGGATATAATGAGCAGTTCTTC. V usage is TRBV5-4 and J usage is TRBJ2-1, with 8 bases fitting TRBD2. The CDR3 extends over 15 amino acids. V was pared by 4 bases and J by 7 bases, with 10 bases of the junction left unmatched. Germline CDR1 reads SGHNT; CDR2 reads YYREEE (reference sequence).

With respect to this clone: At the DNA level, this CDR3 is encoded by other sequences in the same sample as well. This chain links TRBV2 with TRBJ2-7; D possibly matches TRBD1 or TRBD2 (5 bases each). This CDR3 spans 15 amino acids. Looked up from germline, CDR1 is SNHLY and CDR2 is FYNNEI. Trimming took off 5 bases at V and 0 bases at J, with 14 bases between the two ends. CDR3 protein: CASSIRDQPSYEQYF. The DNA of the CDR3 is TGTGCCAGCAGTATACGGGACCAACCCTCCTACGAGCAGTACTTC.

This clone was recorded once. CDR3 loop: CASGPGGIQHNEQFF. CDR3 bases: TGTGCTAGTGGCCCGGGAGGTATCCAACACAATGAGCAGTTCTTC. The J gene is TRBJ2-1, the V gene TRBV12-5; 7 bases match TRBD2. The V segment lost 6 bases and the J segment 5 bases; nucleotides outside the gene matches: 10. CDR1 is LGHNT, CDR2 FRNRAP, per germline. The CDR3 loop spans 15 amino acids. The whole variable domain, remainder taken from reference TRBV12-5 and TRBJ2-1, is DARVTQTPRHKVTEMGQEVTMRCQPILGHNTVFWYRQTMMQGLELLAYFRNRAPLDDSGMPKDRFSAEMPDATLATLKIQPSEPRDSAVYFCASGPGGIQHNEQFFGPGTRLTVL.

This rearrangement joins TRBV19 to TRBJ2-1, with 14 nucleotides matching TRBD2. In germline, CDR1 is LNHDA, CDR2 SQIVND (reference sequence). With V trimmed by 6 bases and J by 6 bases, 10 bases remained unmatched. The CDR3 sequence is 17 residues long. The CDR3 here is CASSRGTSGSISNEQFF. The CDR3 coding sequence is TGTGCCAGTAGCAGAGGGACTAGCGGGAGTATAAGCAATGAGCAGTTCTTC.

The chain recombines TRBV5-8 with TRBJ1-1; the D gene is possibly TRBD1 (5 bases). Trimming stripped 0 bases from V and 6 bases from J, with 15 bases between. This CDR3 is built from 15 residues. The germline V gene encodes CDR1 SGHTS and CDR2 YDEGEE. The CDR3, as DNA: TGTGCCAGCAGCTTGGAAGTGGGGGTGGCAGCTGAAGCTTTCTTT. It yields the protein CASSLEVGVAAEAFF.

The V and J genes are TRBV19 and TRBJ1-5; D is ambiguous. Germline lookup yields CDR1 LNHDA and CDR2 SQIVND (reference sequence). Trimming took off 5 bases at V and 0 bases at J, with 14 bases between the two ends. This CDR3 contains 16 residues. In nucleotides, the CDR3 is TGTGCCAGTAGTTTTACGGGGTCTTATAGCAATCAGCCCCAGCATTTT. This gives the protein CASSFTGSYSNQPQHF.

The J gene is TRBJ2-1, the V gene TRBV18; D may be TRBD1 or TRBD2 (5 bases each). Trimming removed 6 bases from V and 6 bases from J, with 18 bases in between. The germline gives CDR1 KGHSH, CDR2 LQKENI. This CDR3 is built from 15 residues. CDR3 sequence: CASSPVGASGNEQFF. The CDR3, as DNA: TGTGCCAGCTCCCCCGTCGGGGCTTCGGGCAATGAGCAGTTCTTC.

The chain combines TRBV7-8 with TRBJ1-2, with unresolved D. The CDR3 runs 12 residues. Germline CDR1 reads SGHVS; CDR2 reads FQNEAQ. The V and J ends lost 4 bases and 8 bases respectively, with 11 bases between them. CDR3 DNA sequence: TGTGCCAGCAGCTCCCTCTTAGGGGGCTACACCTTC. As protein: CASSSLLGGYTF.

J is TRBJ2-1 and V is TRBV4-3; D is perhaps TRBD2 (6 bases). The V end was cut by 0 bases, the J end by 6 bases, with 9 bases between. The CDR3 loop spans 14 amino acids. Germline CDR1 and CDR2: LGHNA and YSLEER. CDR3 coding DNA: TGCGCCAGCAGCCAAGAGTTCGGGGGCAATGAGCAGTTCTTC. Translating it yields CASSQEFGGNEQFF.

This clone has just one count. This chain links TRBV14 with TRBJ2-7; D unclear. The CDR3 contains 13 residues. Germline values: CDR1 SGHDN, CDR2 FVKESK. V lost 4 bases, J lost 3 bases, and 10 bases lay in between. DNA for the CDR3: TGTGCCAGCAGCCCTCAGGTGAACTACGAGCAGTACTTC. Its translation is CASSPQVNYEQYF.